These T cell receptor beta chains were read from a single sample in a study of identical twins. TCRdb re-analysed the 5' RACE reads in MiXCR, keeping a single row per CDR3 protein. The table lists some 1,600,000 distinct CDR3 sequences, about 32% of them singletons. The sample consisted of cord blood. These receptors were taken from a newborn girl in good health. The CDR3 runs from the conserved cysteine through the conserved F or W. The D gene is left open where the match is weak. Part of the rows lack a size; the others show once, few, many or a class for expanded clones.

D,V,size,J,CDR3,DNA
TRBD2,TRBV28,few,TRBJ2-1,CASSQNFPGLAGNEQFF,TGTGCCAGCAGCCAAAACTTTCCGGGACTAGCGGGAAATGAGCAGTTCTTC
NA,TRBV10-3,NA,TRBJ1-1,CAITAGAQNTEAFF,TGTGCCATCACAGCAGGGGCTCAGAACACTGAAGCTTTCTTT
TRBD2,TRBV28,many,TRBJ2-1,CASKPGLAYEQFF,TGTGCCAGCAAACCGGGACTAGCCTATGAGCAGTTCTTC
NA,TRBV10-3,NA,TRBJ2-1,CASRNSFSSYNEQFF,TGTGCCAGCAGGAACTCCTTCAGCTCCTACAATGAGCAGTTCTTC
NA,TRBV5-1,NA,TRBJ2-1,CASSPPRGSYNEQFF,TGCGCCAGCAGCCCTCCCCGGGGCTCCTACAATGAGCAGTTCTTC
NA,TRBV12-3/TRBV12-4,NA,TRBJ1-1,CASRSGVMNTEAFF,TGTGCCAGCAGGTCAGGGGTGATGAACACTGAAGCTTTCTTT
TRBD1,TRBV29-1,few,TRBJ2-1,CSVVGADRGLHDEQFF,TGCAGCGTTGTAGGGGCCGACAGGGGGCTACACGATGAGCAGTTCTTC
TRBD1,TRBV18,few,TRBJ2-7,CASSPGTGGGYEQYF,TGTGCCAGTAGTCCCGGGACAGGGGGCGGCTACGAGCAGTACTTC
TRBD1,TRBV2,NA,TRBJ2-7,CASLPGQGHEQYF,TGTGCCAGCCTCCCGGGACAGGGCCACGAGCAGTACTTC
TRBD2,TRBV3-1,NA,TRBJ2-1,CASSPPGLAGGRNEQFF,TGTGCCAGCAGCCCACCGGGACTAGCGGGGGGCCGCAATGAGCAGTTCTTC
NA,TRBV7-2,NA,TRBJ2-1,CASSLVGTNEQFF,TGTGCCAGCAGCTTAGTCGGAACCAATGAGCAGTTCTTC
NA,TRBV12-3/TRBV12-4,many,TRBJ2-5,CASSSWSIGAYETQYF,TGTGCCAGCAGTTCATGGTCAATAGGGGCGTACGAGACCCAGTACTTC
NA,TRBV6-1,few,TRBJ1-2,CASSEVRRGGYTF,TGTGCCAGCAGTGAAGTGAGGAGAGGAGGCTACACCTTC
NA,TRBV20-1,many,TRBJ2-7,CSAKVLDTYEQYF,TGCAGTGCTAAGGTCTTAGATACCTACGAGCAGTACTTC
TRBD1,TRBV5-1,NA,TRBJ1-1,CASRRTGVTEAFF,TGCGCCAGCAGGAGGACAGGGGTCACTGAAGCTTTCTTT
NA,TRBV5-1,few,TRBJ2-3,CASSSGLGDSDTQYF,TGCGCCAGCAGCTCGGGACTCGGCGACTCAGATACGCAGTATTTT
NA,TRBV7-6,NA,TRBJ1-1,CASSPAQGGVVFF,TGTGCCAGCAGCCCAGCGCAAGGGGGGGTAGTTTTCTTT
NA,TRBV20-1,NA,TRBJ2-7,CSAERVVSYEQYF,TGCAGTGCGGAAAGGGTAGTCTCCTACGAGCAGTACTTC
NA,TRBV9,few,TRBJ1-1,CASSVEAGMNTEAFF,TGTGCCAGCAGCGTAGAGGCAGGGATGAACACTGAAGCTTTCTTT
NA,TRBV20-1,NA,TRBJ1-6,CSAPDSFYNSPLHF,TGCAGTGCTCCCGACAGTTTCTATAATTCACCCCTCCACTTT
TRBD2,TRBV6-2/TRBV6-3,NA,TRBJ2-1,CASSYSFGGGTSGRTFYNEQFF,TGTGCCAGCAGTTACTCTTTCGGAGGCGGGACTAGCGGGAGGACCTTTTACAATGAGCAGTTCTTC
NA,TRBV7-6,once,TRBJ2-7,CASSLGSSGFYEQYF,TGTGCCAGCAGCTTAGGGTCCAGCGGGTTCTACGAGCAGTACTTC
TRBD1,TRBV27,many,TRBJ1-5,CASSLGTGAQPQHF,TGTGCCAGCAGTTTGGGGACAGGGGCCCAGCCCCAGCATTTT
TRBD2,TRBV4-1,NA,TRBJ2-3,CASSLSGTSGDTQYF,TGCGCCAGCAGCCTCTCCGGGACTAGCGGGGATACGCAGTATTTT
TRBD1,TRBV20-1,NA,TRBJ2-7,CSAQTGVEQYF,TGCAGTGCTCAAACAGGGGTCGAGCAGTACTTC
NA,TRBV29-1,NA,TRBJ2-7,CSVDVRGGPYNEQYF,TGCAGCGTTGACGTCAGGGGGGGCCCCTACAATGAGCAGTACTTC
NA,TRBV29-1,many,TRBJ1-5,CSVVVDNQPQHF,TGCAGCGTTGTAGTGGACAATCAGCCCCAGCATTTT
TRBD1,TRBV6-1,NA,TRBJ1-1,CASSAYRGPEAFF,TGTGCCAGCAGTGCCTACAGGGGGCCTGAAGCTTTCTTT
TRBD1,TRBV20-1,once,TRBJ1-1,CSARAPLTGWNTEAFF,TGCAGTGCTAGAGCCCCCCTGACAGGGTGGAACACTGAAGCTTTCTTT
NA,TRBV10-3,many,TRBJ2-7,CAISDERDFYEQYF,TGTGCCATCAGTGATGAGAGGGATTTCTACGAGCAGTACTTC
NA,TRBV6-1,NA,TRBJ1-1,CASSEVGKAFF,TGTGCCAGCAGCGAAGTGGGAAAAGCTTTCTTT
NA,TRBV4-2,NA,TRBJ1-5,CASSQDAGYSNQPQHF,TGTGCCAGCAGCCAAGACGCCGGTTATAGCAATCAGCCCCAGCATTTT
TRBD2,TRBV20-1,few,TRBJ2-5,CSAQLAGYGETQYF,TGCAGTGCCCAACTAGCGGGATATGGAGAGACCCAGTACTTC
TRBD2,TRBV28,NA,TRBJ2-3,CASTNLAGTSGGTDTQYF,TGTGCCAGCACCAACCTAGCCGGGACTAGCGGGGGCACAGATACGCAGTATTTT
NA,TRBV10-3,many,TRBJ1-2,CAITLTRYYGYTF,TGTGCCATCACCCTGACCCGGTACTATGGCTACACCTTC
NA,TRBV29-1,NA,TRBJ2-7,CSVGPSEQYF,TGCAGCGTGGGGCCTTCCGAGCAGTACTTC
NA,TRBV6-1,NA,TRBJ2-7,CASSEVQRNQYF,TGTGCCAGCAGTGAAGTTCAGCGGAACCAGTACTTC
TRBD2,TRBV4-1,NA,TRBJ2-1,CASSQVWTSGSNEQFF,TGCGCCAGCAGCCAAGTCTGGACTAGCGGGAGCAATGAGCAGTTCTTC
NA,TRBV19,NA,TRBJ2-7,CASSRLAASNEQYF,TGTGCCAGTAGTCGGTTAGCGGCTTCCAATGAGCAGTACTTC
NA,TRBV12-3/TRBV12-4,once,TRBJ2-7,CASLRDGSYEQYF,TGTGCCAGTCTACGGGACGGCTCCTACGAGCAGTACTTC
NA,TRBV27,NA,TRBJ2-7,CASGLGRAEQYF,TGTGCCAGCGGTTTAGGCAGGGCCGAGCAGTACTTC
NA,TRBV6-5,NA,TRBJ2-4,CASVGGDNEQYF,TGTGCCAGCGTGGGAGGGGACAATGAGCAGTACTTC
NA,TRBV2,NA,TRBJ2-3,CASSEIRGKDTQYF,TGTGCCAGCAGTGAGATCAGGGGAAAAGATACGCAGTATTTT
TRBD2,TRBV20-1,many,TRBJ2-1,CSARLAGVNEQFF,TGCAGTGCCAGACTAGCGGGAGTAAATGAGCAGTTCTTC
NA,TRBV27,NA,TRBJ2-1,CASSRSRGAWDNEQFF,TGTGCCAGCAGTCGGTCACGTGGAGCCTGGGACAATGAGCAGTTCTTC